A single T cell receptor beta chain is shown here with its context. Repertoires were generated with immunoSEQ multiplex PCR, while TCRdb's copy carries only in-frame clones and drops some. Among approximately 97,000 clones listed, around 87% were seen once. These data belong to a study of blood T cell repertoires in COVID-19. Sequencing was performed on peripheral blood. The sequence was collected from a human donor in a cohort sampled during active COVID-19.

CDR3 sequence (DNA): TGTGCCAGTAGACTCCATTCCCAGCAGTACTTC. The encoded protein is CASRLHSQQYF. This chain connects TRBV19 to TRBJ2-7; D remains ambiguous. Trimming left V 6 bases short and J 8 bases short, with 11 bases between. Germline CDR1 LNHDA, CDR2 SQIVND (reference sequence). CDR3 length equals 11 residues.